The T cell receptor (beta chain) under discussion was sequenced for a study of shared clonotypes between healthy human individuals. Only in-frame clones appear in the TCRdb table, and some are missing; sequencing was by immunoSEQ multiplex PCR. The table lists 640,000 or so clones, roughly 78% of them singletons, with 1.5% to 2% in the top ten. All the donors were Caucasian adults who lived in Nashville, Tennessee. As to this clone: Other DNA sequences within the sample encode an identical CDR3.

The germline gives CDR1 GTSNPN, CDR2 SVGIG (reference sequence). The CDR3 covers 13 residues. V was shortened by 2 bases and J by 6 bases, with 11 bases between the two germline ends. The TCR originated in a woman in her twenties or thirties in good health. The chain employs TRBV30 and TRBJ1-5; possibly TRBD1 for D (5 bases). Sequencing input: memory CD4+ T cells sorted from blood. Subset defined: CD45RA-negative fraction. The chain's CDR3 is CAWSLGGGQPQHF. Here the CDR3 DNA reads TGTGCCTGGAGTCTGGGGGGGGGTCAGCCCCAGCATTTT. The entire variable domain, with the rest obtained from reference TRBV30 and TRBJ1-5, is as follows: SQTIHQWPATLVQPVGSPLSLECTVEGTSNPNLYWYRQAAGRGLQLLFYSVGIGQISSEVPQNLSASRPQDRQFILSSKKLLLSDSGFYLCAWSLGGGQPQHFGDGTRLSIL.